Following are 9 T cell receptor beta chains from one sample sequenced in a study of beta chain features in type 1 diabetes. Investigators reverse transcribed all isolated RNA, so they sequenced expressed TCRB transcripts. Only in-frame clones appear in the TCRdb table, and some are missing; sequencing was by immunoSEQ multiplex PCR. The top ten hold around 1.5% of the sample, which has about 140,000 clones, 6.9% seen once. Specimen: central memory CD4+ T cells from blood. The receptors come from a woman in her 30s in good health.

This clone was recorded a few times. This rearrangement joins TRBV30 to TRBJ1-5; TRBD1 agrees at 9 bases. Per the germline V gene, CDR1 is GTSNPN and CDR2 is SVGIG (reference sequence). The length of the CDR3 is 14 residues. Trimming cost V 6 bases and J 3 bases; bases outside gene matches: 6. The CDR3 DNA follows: TGTGCCTGCCAGACAGGGGGGGCCAATCAGCCCCAGCATTTT. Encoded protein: CACQTGGANQPQHF.

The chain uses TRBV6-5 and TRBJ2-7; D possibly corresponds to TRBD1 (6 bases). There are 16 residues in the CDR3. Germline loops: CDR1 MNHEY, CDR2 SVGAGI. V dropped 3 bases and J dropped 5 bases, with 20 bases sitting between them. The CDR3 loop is CASSYLYGTYINEQYF. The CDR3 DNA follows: TGTGCCAGCAGTTATCTCTATGGGACATACATAAACGAGCAGTACTTC.

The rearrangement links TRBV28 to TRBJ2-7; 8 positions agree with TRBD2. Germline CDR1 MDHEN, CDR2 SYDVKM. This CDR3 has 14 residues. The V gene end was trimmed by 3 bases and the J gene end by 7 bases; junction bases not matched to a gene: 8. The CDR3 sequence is CASSFPGGAKEQYF. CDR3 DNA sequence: TGTGCCAGCAGTTTCCCGGGAGGGGCCAAGGAGCAGTACTTC.

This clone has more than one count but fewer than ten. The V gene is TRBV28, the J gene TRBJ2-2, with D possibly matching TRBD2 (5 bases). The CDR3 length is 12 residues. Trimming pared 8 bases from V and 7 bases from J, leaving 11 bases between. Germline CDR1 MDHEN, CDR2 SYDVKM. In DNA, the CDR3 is TGTGCCAGCTCGAGGGAGATCGGGGAGCTGTTTTTT. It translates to CASSREIGELFF.

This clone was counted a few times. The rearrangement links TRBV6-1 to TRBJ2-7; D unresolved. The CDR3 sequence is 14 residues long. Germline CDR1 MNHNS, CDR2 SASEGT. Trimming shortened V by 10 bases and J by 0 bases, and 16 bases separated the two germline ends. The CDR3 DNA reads TGTGCCACCACAGCCGGCTACAGCTCCTACGAGCAGTACTTC. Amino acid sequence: CATTAGYSSYEQYF.

CDR3 region: CASSSGTLSSTDTQYF. The DNA for the CDR3 is TGTGCCAGCAGCTCCGGGACTCTGTCTAGCACAGATACGCAGTATTTT. J is TRBJ2-3 and V is TRBV11-2, with TRBD2 as a possible D gene (6 bases). The germline CDR1 and CDR2 sequences are SGHAT and FQNNGV. Trimming removed 4 bases from V and 0 bases from J, with 14 bases in between. The CDR3 contains 16 residues.

CDR3 residues: CASSVQGKRSNEQFF. Written as DNA, the CDR3 is TGTGCCAGCAGTGTACAGGGGAAGAGGTCGAATGAGCAGTTCTTC. The rearrangement joins TRBV28 to TRBJ2-1, with 7 bases identical to TRBD1. The germline V gene has CDR1 MDHEN and CDR2 SYDVKM. The CDR3 sequence is 15 residues long. V was pared by 5 bases and J by 7 bases, with 11 bases of the junction left unmatched.

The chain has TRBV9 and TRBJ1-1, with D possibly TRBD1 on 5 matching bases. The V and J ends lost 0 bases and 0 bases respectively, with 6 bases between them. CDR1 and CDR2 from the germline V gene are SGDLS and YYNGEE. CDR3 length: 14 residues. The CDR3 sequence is CASSVAGLNTEAFF. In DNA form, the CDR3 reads TGTGCCAGCAGCGTAGCAGGGTTGAACACTGAAGCTTTCTTT.

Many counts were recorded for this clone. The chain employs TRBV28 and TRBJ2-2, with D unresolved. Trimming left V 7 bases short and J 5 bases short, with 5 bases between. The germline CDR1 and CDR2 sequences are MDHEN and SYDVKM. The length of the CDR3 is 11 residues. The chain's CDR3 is CASKETGELFF. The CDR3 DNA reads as TGTGCCAGCAAGGAGACCGGGGAGCTGTTTTTT.